The 16 T cell receptor beta chains presented below share a single source sample, sequenced in a study of blood T cells in healthy people across ages. The use of a sample-barcoded 5' primer and a J-beta primer mix characterized a second PCR of 7 to 11 cycles. One entry per CDR3 protein, called by TCRdb with MiXCR from the 5' RACE reads. The data show 800,000 to 900,000 distinct CDR3 sequences, approximately 65% seen once. The sample was blood. The receptor source for this set is a man aged 25-40 years in good health.

This chain links TRBV5-5 with TRBJ2-1; TRBD2 matches 10 bases. The ends lost 3 bases at V and 7 bases at J; junction bases unmatched: 25. The CDR3 length is 21 residues. CDR1 and CDR2 from the germline V gene are SGHKS and YYEKEE (reference sequence). The CDR3 loop reads CASSSVRDTTQRSGRDNEQFF. The CDR3 DNA reads as TGTGCCAGCAGCTCGGTCCGGGACACCACTCAGAGGAGCGGGAGGGATAATGAGCAGTTCTTC.

This clonotype came up many times. This chain uses TRBV3-1 with TRBJ2-1, with TRBD2 matching over 7 bases. CDR3 length: 18 amino acids. Germline lookup yields CDR1 LGHDT and CDR2 YNNKEL (reference sequence). The V gene end was trimmed by 0 bases and the J gene end by 8 bases; junction bases not matched to a gene: 16. CDR3 sequence (DNA): TGTGCCAGCAGCCAAGATGTTTGGGACGGGGGGTTTAGGTATGAGCAGTTCTTC. Protein sequence: CASSQDVWDGGFRYEQFF.

This clonotype appeared once. The chain has TRBV5-1 and TRBJ1-4; D remains unclear. This CDR3 region has 14 residues. The V gene's germline CDR1 is SGHRS and CDR2 YFSETQ. Trimming removed 4 bases from V and 0 bases from J, with 7 bases in between. CDR3 amino acids: CASSPDSTNEKLFF. CDR3 bases: TGCGCCAGCAGCCCGGATTCAACTAATGAAAAACTGTTTTTT.

This clonotype has a single count. The chain has TRBV4-2 and TRBJ2-7, with D maybe TRBD1 (5 bases). The CDR3 runs to 16 residues. Germline CDR1 reads LGHNA; CDR2 reads YNFKEQ. Trimming pared 0 bases from V and 0 bases from J, leaving 12 bases between. In DNA, the CDR3 is TGTGCCAGCAGCCAAGACGGAGACAGTCTCTCCTACGAGCAGTACTTC. Protein: CASSQDGDSLSYEQYF.

Here the CDR3 DNA reads TGTGCCAGCAGTTTGAGAGGAGGCTATGGCTACACCTTC. This codes for CASSLRGGYGYTF. V usage is TRBV27 and J usage is TRBJ1-2; no firm D call. Germline lookup yields CDR1 MNHEY and CDR2 SMNVEV (reference sequence). V was shortened by 3 bases and J by 4 bases, with 9 bases between the two germline ends. CDR3 size: 13 residues.

The V call is TRBV7-2, the J call TRBJ2-7, with TRBD2 matching 10 bases. The V gene's germline CDR1 is SGHTA and CDR2 FQGNSA. The CDR3 length is 16 residues. The J segment lost 7 bases and the V segment lost 0 bases, leaving 9 bases of the junction unmatched. The CDR3 loop reads CASSLATSGTYVEQYF. Here the CDR3 DNA reads TGTGCCAGCAGCTTAGCTACTAGCGGGACGTACGTAGAGCAGTACTTC. Full variable domain (missing parts from reference TRBV7-2 and TRBJ2-7): GAGVSQSPSNKVTEKGKDVELRCDPISGHTALYWYRQSLGQGLEFLIYFQGNSAPDKSGLPSDRFSAERTGGSVSTLTIQRTQQEDSAVYLCASSLATSGTYVEQYFGPGTRLTVT.

This chain uses TRBV4-3 with TRBJ2-1; D possibly corresponds to TRBD2 (6 bases). Trimming removed 4 bases at V and 2 bases at J, with 18 bases between. The germline V gene has CDR1 LGHNA and CDR2 YSLEER. CDR3 length equals 17 residues. CDR3: CASSRSGARETYNEQFF. CDR3 bases: TGCGCCAGCAGCCGAAGTGGGGCCCGGGAGACCTACAATGAGCAGTTCTTC.

The rearrangement links TRBV20-1 to TRBJ1-1; a weak D match, TRBD1 (5 bases). Trimming pared 4 bases from V and 3 bases from J, leaving 18 bases between. The germline CDR1 and CDR2 sequences are DFQATT and SNEGSKA (reference sequence). The length of the CDR3 is 15 residues. CDR3 sequence (DNA): TGCAGTGCTAAGCCGTTAGGGGCGACAGACACTGAAGCTTTCTTT. It encodes CSAKPLGATDTEAFF.

In this sample, this clonotype turned up a few times. V is TRBV29-1 and J is TRBJ2-3; no clear D gene. With 7 bases removed from V and 4 bases from J, the gap between germline ends came to 12 bases. Germline V gene lookup returns CDR1 SQVTM and CDR2 ANQGSEA. The CDR3 totals 12 residues. CDR3 loop: CSARVLADTQYF. The CDR3 bases are TGCAGCGCCCGGGTACTGGCAGATACGCAGTATTTT.

V is TRBV20-1 and J is TRBJ1-6; possible D gene TRBD1, 5 bases. This CDR3 spans 14 amino acids. V was clipped by 0 bases and J by 9 bases, with 12 bases between them. Germline V lookup: CDR1 DFQATT, CDR2 SNEGSKA (reference sequence). The CDR3 nucleotides are TGCAGTGCTAGAGATCAGCGGGGGGGTTCACCCCTCCACTTT. Its translation is CSARDQRGGSPLHF.

The genes are TRBV7-2 and TRBJ1-2; D is undetermined. From germline, CDR1 is SGHTA and CDR2 FQGNSA. Between the trimmed V and J ends, which lost 4 bases and 7 bases, there was a span of 7 bases. The CDR3 contains 11 residues. In DNA form, the CDR3 reads TGTGCCAGCAGCTCATTAATTGGCTACACCTTC. The encoded protein is CASSSLIGYTF.

This chain connects TRBV20-1 to TRBJ2-5; 15 bases fit TRBD2. CDR1 is DFQATT and CDR2 is SNEGSKA in the germline V gene (reference sequence). Unmatched junction bases numbered 10, after V lost 6 bases and J lost 5 bases. This CDR3 is built from 16 residues. CDR3 DNA: TGCAGTGCAAAACCGGGACTAGCGGGGGGTTGGGAGACCCAGTACTTC. Translation: CSAKPGLAGGWETQYF.

CDR3 DNA sequence: TGTGCCAGCAGCTTAATGAAGTCGGGGGAGCTGTTTTTT. Translated: CASSLMKSGELFF. J is TRBJ2-2 and V is TRBV7-9; D uncertain. This CDR3 region has 13 residues. Germline lookup yields CDR1 SEHNR and CDR2 FQNEAQ (reference sequence). The V end lost 2 bases, the J end lost 8 bases, and 9 bases lay between the germline ends.

The chain recombines TRBV28 with TRBJ2-7, with no clear D. The germline CDR1 and CDR2 sequences are MDHEN and SYDVKM. This CDR3 is built from 10 residues. Between the trimmed V and J ends, which lost 6 bases and 4 bases, there was a span of 4 bases. The CDR3 loop reads CASSRYEQYF. CDR3 coding DNA: TGTGCCAGCAGCCGGTACGAGCAGTACTTC.

This clonotype turned up a few times. The J gene is TRBJ2-7, the V gene TRBV10-3; D gene ambiguous. The germline V and J ends were trimmed by 6 bases and 6 bases, with 24 bases remaining between them. The germline V gene has CDR1 ENHRY and CDR2 SYGVKD. The CDR3 consists of 16 residues. The CDR3 loop reads CAISPGGPDINSEQYF. The CDR3 DNA follows: TGTGCCATCAGCCCTGGCGGCCCCGATATTAATTCCGAGCAGTACTTC.

The J gene is TRBJ1-4, the V gene TRBV10-3; no clear D. CDR1 is ENHRY and CDR2 is SYGVKD in the germline V gene. V was pared by 4 bases and J by 0 bases, with 12 bases between. The CDR3 sequence is 16 residues long. CDR3 nucleotide sequence: TGTGCCATCAGTGGGAGGCCGGCAGCAACTAATGAAAAACTGTTTTTT. Translation gives CAISGRPAATNEKLFF.